These T cell receptor beta chains were read from a single sample in a study of T cell responses to AZD1222 COVID-19 vaccine. Data came from immunoSEQ multiplex PCR; TCRdb stores just in-frame clones and leaves some out. The sample lists about 130,000 clones, 80% to 95% occurring once. Sequenced here: peripheral blood, sampled 28 days after the second AZD1222 dose. The source of these receptors is an adult who received the AZD1222 COVID-19 vaccine. The CDR3 runs from the conserved cysteine through the conserved F or W. The D gene is left open where the match is weak. Size is stated for part of the rows, as once, few or many counts, or as a class when the clone is expanded.

clone size: NA; V gene: TRBV4-2; D gene: NA; J gene: TRBJ2-1; CDR3 protein: CASSQDLVANEQFF; CDR3 DNA: TGTGCCAGCAGCCAAGATTTGGTAGCGAATGAGCAGTTCTTC
clone size: NA; V gene: TRBV7-3; D gene: NA; J gene: TRBJ2-1; CDR3 protein: CASSSNYNEQFF; CDR3 DNA: TGTGCCAGCAGCTCTAACTACAATGAGCAGTTCTTC
clone size: NA; V gene: TRBV3-1/TRBV3-2; D gene: NA; J gene: TRBJ1-1; CDR3 protein: CASSQGGDIVSEAFF; CDR3 DNA: TGTGCCAGCAGCCAAGGGGGGGACATTGTCTCTGAAGCTTTCTTT
clone size: NA; V gene: TRBV14; D gene: NA; J gene: TRBJ1-4; CDR3 protein: CASSQVGSEKLFF; CDR3 DNA: TGTGCCAGCAGCCAAGTGGGGAGTGAAAAACTGTTTTTT
clone size: NA; V gene: TRBV7-2; D gene: TRBD1; J gene: TRBJ2-5; CDR3 protein: CASSLLTGVTQYF; CDR3 DNA: TGTGCCAGCAGCTTATTAACAGGGGTGACCCAGTACTTC
clone size: NA; V gene: TRBV18; D gene: TRBD1; J gene: TRBJ1-5; CDR3 protein: CASSLSGTGNSNQPQHF; CDR3 DNA: TGTGCCAGCTCATTATCCGGGACAGGGAATAGCAATCAGCCCCAGCATTTT
clone size: NA; V gene: TRBV19; D gene: NA; J gene: TRBJ1-1; CDR3 protein: CASSTRGGLNTEAFF; CDR3 DNA: TGTGCCAGTAGTACGCGGGGAGGGTTGAACACTGAAGCTTTCTTT
clone size: NA; V gene: TRBV11-3; D gene: NA; J gene: TRBJ2-5; CDR3 protein: CASNPRDSAQETQYF; CDR3 DNA: TGTGCCAGCAACCCGCGCGACAGTGCCCAAGAGACCCAGTACTTC
clone size: NA; V gene: TRBV11-3; D gene: NA; J gene: TRBJ1-5; CDR3 protein: CASSPGPRQPQHF; CDR3 DNA: TGTGCCAGCAGCCCAGGGCCAAGGCAGCCCCAGCATTTT
clone size: NA; V gene: TRBV6-2/TRBV6-3; D gene: NA; J gene: TRBJ2-1; CDR3 protein: CASSSGNEQFF; CDR3 DNA: TGTGCCAGCAGTTCTGGCAATGAGCAGTTCTTC
clone size: NA; V gene: TRBV2; D gene: NA; J gene: TRBJ2-2; CDR3 protein: CASSERANTGELFF; CDR3 DNA: TGTGCCAGCAGTGAAAGAGCGAACACCGGGGAGCTGTTTTTT
clone size: NA; V gene: TRBV18; D gene: TRBD1; J gene: TRBJ2-7; CDR3 protein: CASSPTGGMGSEQYF; CDR3 DNA: TGTGCCAGCTCACCGACAGGGGGCATGGGTAGCGAGCAGTACTTC
clone size: NA; V gene: TRBV10-3; D gene: TRBD2; J gene: TRBJ2-7; CDR3 protein: CAISESWVAGGLYEQYF; CDR3 DNA: TGTGCCATCAGTGAGTCGTGGGTAGCGGGGGGATTATACGAGCAGTACTTC
clone size: NA; V gene: TRBV5-1; D gene: TRBD2; J gene: TRBJ2-1; CDR3 protein: CASSFGLDNEQFF; CDR3 DNA: TGCGCCAGCAGCTTCGGACTAGATAATGAGCAGTTCTTC
clone size: NA; V gene: TRBV28; D gene: NA; J gene: TRBJ1-2; CDR3 protein: CASEYPRDGYTF; CDR3 DNA: TGTGCCAGCGAGTACCCGAGGGATGGCTACACCTTC
clone size: NA; V gene: TRBV4-1; D gene: NA; J gene: TRBJ1-5; CDR3 protein: CASSQVSSLNQPQHF; CDR3 DNA: TGCGCCAGCAGCCAAGTATCCAGTCTAAATCAGCCCCAGCATTTT
clone size: many; V gene: TRBV6-2/TRBV6-3; D gene: NA; J gene: TRBJ2-3; CDR3 protein: CASSWGGEGADTQYF; CDR3 DNA: TGTGCCAGCAGTTGGGGTGGAGAGGGGGCAGATACGCAGTATTTT
clone size: NA; V gene: TRBV12-5; D gene: NA; J gene: TRBJ1-1; CDR3 protein: CASGFTRQGNTEAFF; CDR3 DNA: TGTGCTAGTGGTTTCACAAGGCAGGGGAACACTGAAGCTTTCTTT
clone size: NA; V gene: TRBV7-9; D gene: TRBD1; J gene: TRBJ1-4; CDR3 protein: CASSPRGFHRGGEKLFF; CDR3 DNA: TGTGCCAGCAGCCCTAGAGGTTTTCACAGGGGAGGTGAAAAACTGTTTTTT
clone size: NA; V gene: TRBV28; D gene: NA; J gene: TRBJ1-5; CDR3 protein: CASSSGARSNQPQHF; CDR3 DNA: TGTGCCAGCAGTTCCGGGGCCCGGAGCAATCAGCCCCAGCATTTT
clone size: NA; V gene: TRBV5-1; D gene: NA; J gene: TRBJ1-1; CDR3 protein: CASSLATVAEAFF; CDR3 DNA: TGCGCCAGCAGCTTGGCGACAGTTGCTGAAGCTTTCTTT
clone size: NA; V gene: TRBV18; D gene: NA; J gene: TRBJ1-6; CDR3 protein: CASSLPLVDSPLHF; CDR3 DNA: TGTGCCAGCTCACTCCCCCTTGTCGATTCACCCCTCCACTTT
clone size: NA; V gene: TRBV7-9; D gene: NA; J gene: TRBJ1-2; CDR3 protein: CASSLGGVWGYTF; CDR3 DNA: TGTGCCAGCAGCTTAGGAGGGGTTTGGGGCTACACCTTC
clone size: NA; V gene: TRBV2; D gene: TRBD2; J gene: TRBJ2-3; CDR3 protein: CASTGTSGGLLDTQYF; CDR3 DNA: TGTGCCAGCACTGGGACTAGCGGGGGGTTATTGGATACGCAGTATTTT
clone size: NA; V gene: TRBV3-1/TRBV3-2; D gene: NA; J gene: TRBJ1-2; CDR3 protein: CASSQGTGHYGYTF; CDR3 DNA: TGTGCCAGCAGCCAAGGAACAGGGCACTATGGCTACACCTTC
clone size: once; V gene: TRBV4-2; D gene: NA; J gene: TRBJ1-5; CDR3 protein: CASSQERTSGQPQHF; CDR3 DNA: TGTGCCAGCAGCCAAGAGAGGACATCTGGGCAGCCCCAGCATTTT
clone size: NA; V gene: TRBV28; D gene: NA; J gene: TRBJ2-7; CDR3 protein: CATSGYEQYF; CDR3 DNA: TGTGCCACATCAGGTTACGAGCAGTACTTC
clone size: NA; V gene: TRBV3-1/TRBV3-2; D gene: NA; J gene: TRBJ1-1; CDR3 protein: CASSLKGVNTEAFF; CDR3 DNA: TGTGCCAGCAGCCTAAAGGGGGTAAACACTGAAGCTTTCTTT
clone size: NA; V gene: TRBV7-2; D gene: NA; J gene: TRBJ2-7; CDR3 protein: CASRLWDTSYEQYF; CDR3 DNA: TGTGCCAGCAGGCTCTGGGACACCTCCTACGAGCAGTACTTC
clone size: NA; V gene: TRBV19; D gene: NA; J gene: TRBJ1-4; CDR3 protein: CASSINGDGTMKLFF; CDR3 DNA: TGTGCCAGTAGTATTAACGGGGACGGCACGATGAAACTGTTTTTT
clone size: NA; V gene: TRBV5-1; D gene: NA; J gene: TRBJ2-7; CDR3 protein: CASSLDPVGTRHYEQYF; CDR3 DNA: TGCGCCAGCAGCTTGGACCCCGTCGGGACAAGACACTACGAGCAGTACTTC
clone size: NA; V gene: TRBV4-1; D gene: NA; J gene: TRBJ2-3; CDR3 protein: CASSQDSDTQYF; CDR3 DNA: TGCGCCAGCAGCCAAGATTCAGATACGCAGTATTTT
clone size: NA; V gene: TRBV19; D gene: NA; J gene: TRBJ1-4; CDR3 protein: CASSIDKRGGSGEKLFF; CDR3 DNA: TGTGCCAGTAGTATAGATAAACGTGGGGGCTCGGGGGAAAAACTGTTTTTT
clone size: once; V gene: TRBV19; D gene: NA; J gene: TRBJ1-5; CDR3 protein: CASSLGNQPQHF; CDR3 DNA: TGTGCCAGTAGTCTCGGCAATCAGCCCCAGCATTTT
clone size: NA; V gene: TRBV18; D gene: TRBD1; J gene: TRBJ1-1; CDR3 protein: CASSPESRGSNTEAFF; CDR3 DNA: TGTGCCAGCTCACCAGAGAGCAGGGGGAGCAACACTGAAGCTTTCTTT
clone size: NA; V gene: TRBV5-1; D gene: TRBD1; J gene: TRBJ1-3; CDR3 protein: CASSPGQRLSGNTIYF; CDR3 DNA: TGCGCCAGCAGCCCGGGACAGCGTCTCTCTGGAAACACCATATATTTT
clone size: NA; V gene: TRBV7-9; D gene: NA; J gene: TRBJ2-2; CDR3 protein: CASSGQRGDTGELFF; CDR3 DNA: TGTGCCAGCAGCGGACAGAGAGGGGACACCGGGGAGCTGTTTTTT
clone size: NA; V gene: TRBV19; D gene: NA; J gene: TRBJ1-2; CDR3 protein: CASSFDSNYGYTF; CDR3 DNA: TGTGCCAGTAGTTTCGACAGTAACTATGGCTACACCTTC
clone size: few; V gene: TRBV7-2; D gene: NA; J gene: TRBJ1-2; CDR3 protein: CASSLGQGAIYGYTF; CDR3 DNA: TGTGCCAGCAGCTTAGGCCAAGGGGCAATCTATGGCTACACCTTC
clone size: NA; V gene: TRBV19; D gene: NA; J gene: TRBJ1-6; CDR3 protein: CASSIGRPVNSPLHF; CDR3 DNA: TGTGCCAGTAGTATTGGGAGACCGGTTAATTCACCCCTCCACTTT
clone size: NA; V gene: TRBV2; D gene: NA; J gene: TRBJ2-5; CDR3 protein: CASSVGREETQYF; CDR3 DNA: TGTGCCAGCAGTGTCGGGCGGGAAGAGACCCAGTACTTC
clone size: NA; V gene: TRBV5-5; D gene: NA; J gene: TRBJ2-5; CDR3 protein: CASKSAPWKGGETQYF; CDR3 DNA: TGTGCCAGCAAATCGGCTCCGTGGAAGGGGGGAGAGACCCAGTACTTC
clone size: NA; V gene: TRBV10-3; D gene: TRBD1; J gene: TRBJ2-7; CDR3 protein: CAISPTGVHEQYF; CDR3 DNA: TGTGCCATCAGTCCCACAGGGGTCCACGAGCAGTACTTC
clone size: once; V gene: TRBV2; D gene: NA; J gene: TRBJ2-3; CDR3 protein: CASSVKSGSDTQYF; CDR3 DNA: TGTGCCAGCAGTGTAAAGTCTGGGTCAGATACGCAGTATTTT
clone size: NA; V gene: TRBV11-3; D gene: TRBD1; J gene: TRBJ1-1; CDR3 protein: CASSSPQGVNTEAFF; CDR3 DNA: TGTGCCAGCAGCTCTCCCCAGGGGGTGAACACTGAAGCTTTCTTT
clone size: NA; V gene: TRBV30; D gene: TRBD1; J gene: TRBJ1-6; CDR3 protein: CAWSGTGSSPLHF; CDR3 DNA: TGTGCCTGGAGTGGGACAGGGAGCTCACCCCTCCACTTT
clone size: NA; V gene: TRBV5-1; D gene: NA; J gene: TRBJ2-7; CDR3 protein: CASSLGQSSYEQYF; CDR3 DNA: TGCGCCAGCAGCTTGGGACAGAGCTCCTACGAGCAGTACTTC
clone size: NA; V gene: TRBV18; D gene: TRBD1; J gene: TRBJ1-2; CDR3 protein: CASSPGQDRYGYTF; CDR3 DNA: TGTGCCAGCTCACCAGGACAGGATCGTTATGGCTACACCTTC
clone size: NA; V gene: TRBV5-1; D gene: TRBD1; J gene: TRBJ1-2; CDR3 protein: CASSPPGQGGSGYTF; CDR3 DNA: TGCGCCAGCAGCCCCCCGGGACAGGGAGGGTCTGGCTACACCTTC
clone size: NA; V gene: TRBV7-7; D gene: NA; J gene: TRBJ1-1; CDR3 protein: CASSPFMNTEAFF; CDR3 DNA: TGTGCTAGCAGTCCTTTCATGAACACTGAAGCTTTCTTT
clone size: NA; V gene: TRBV18; D gene: TRBD1; J gene: TRBJ1-1; CDR3 protein: CASSRTGNTEAFF; CDR3 DNA: TGTGCCAGCTCACGGACAGGCAACACTGAAGCTTTCTTT
clone size: NA; V gene: TRBV24-1; D gene: TRBD1; J gene: TRBJ2-5; CDR3 protein: CATASQGARETQYF; CDR3 DNA: TGTGCCACCGCCAGTCAGGGGGCGCGGGAGACCCAGTACTTC